One sample yielded the 12 T cell receptor beta chains listed below, sequenced in a study of Ad26.COV2.S vaccination and SARS-CoV-2 variants (dated by TCRdb to about 2021). The treatment or condition label, read with the paper, signifies: some 20 received Ad26.COV2.S at low or high dose, single or two shots; about 5 received placebo; per-sample allocation not given. Repertoires of vaccine and placebo recipients were sequenced from samples taken on day 63 after the first injection. Library preparation employed the immunoSEQ multiplex PCR assay. Sourced from immuneACCESS, this table was stored by TCRdb with only in-frame sequences that have V and J called. A share of the clones is absent; for the studies checked, an unresolved V gene accounts for under half, and the remainder has no known explanation. The sample contains 320,000 or so clones, about nine tenths of them found a single time. The ten largest clones add up to 5% to 6.5% of the sample.

The sample here was peripheral blood, taken in a trial of Ad26.COV2.S vaccine versus placebo. These TCRs come from a person between 18 and 60 years old who received the Ad26.COV2.S COVID-19 vaccine or a placebo.

This clone has more than one count but fewer than ten. The chain carries TRBV19 and TRBJ1-2; 7 nucleotides line up with TRBD1. The CDR3 runs 15 residues. Germline assignment: CDR1 LNHDA and CDR2 SQIVND (reference sequence). Germline trimming cut 6 bases from V and 6 bases from J; bases unmatched to any gene: 13. The CDR3 DNA reads TGTGCCAGTAGGTCGGACAGGCTCGGAGGTCATGGCTACACCTTC. As protein: CASRSDRLGGHGYTF. Variable domain in full (rest from reference TRBV19 and TRBJ1-2): DGGITQSPKYLFRKEGQNVTLSCEQNLNHDAMYWYRQDPGQGLRLIYYSQIVNDFQKGDIAEGYSVSREKKESFPLTVTSAQKNPTAFYLCASRSDRLGGHGYTFGSGTRLTVV.

The rearrangement uses TRBV27 and TRBJ2-1; 10 nucleotides align to TRBD2. The CDR3 spans 14 residues. After removal of 6 bases from V and 6 bases from J, the junction contained 5 bases not matched to a gene. Looked up from germline, CDR1 is MNHEY and CDR2 is SMNVEV (reference sequence). The CDR3 spells CASRISGGSNEQFF. CDR3 DNA: TGTGCCAGCAGGATTAGCGGGGGGTCCAATGAGCAGTTCTTC.

This chain joins TRBV6-4 and TRBJ2-1; TRBD2 agrees at 14 bases. V was pared by 6 bases and J by 2 bases, with 3 bases of the junction left unmatched. The CDR3 sequence is 16 residues long. The germline V gene encodes CDR1 MRHNA and CDR2 SNTAGT. CDR3 DNA sequence: TGTGCCAGCAGCGGGACTAGCGGGAGCCCCTACAATGAGCAGTTCTTC. This encodes CASSGTSGSPYNEQFF.

The chain combines TRBV11-3 with TRBJ1-1; D gene uncertain. CDR1 is SGHNT, CDR2 YENEEA, per germline. The CDR3 is 16 residues long. Trimming cost V 1 base and J 0 bases, with 12 bases left between them. CDR3 sequence (DNA): TGTGCCAGCAGCTTAGCGGGGATAGGAATGAACACTGAAGCTTTCTTT. Translation: CASSLAGIGMNTEAFF.

The chain links TRBV30 to TRBJ2-7, with a possible D match to TRBD2 (5 bases). The CDR3 totals 12 residues. The V end was cut by 0 bases, the J end by 4 bases, with 7 bases between. Germline V lookup: CDR1 GTSNPN, CDR2 SVGIG (reference sequence). The chain's CDR3 is CAWSVGGYEQYV. Written as DNA, the CDR3 is TGTGCCTGGAGTGTGGGCGGGTACGAGCAGTACGTC.

The gene calls are TRBV19 and TRBJ1-2; 10 positions agree with TRBD1. The germline V gene encodes CDR1 LNHDA and CDR2 SQIVND (reference sequence). The length of the CDR3 is 14 residues. V dropped 6 bases and J dropped 5; count of bases not matched to a gene: 6. The CDR3 loop reads CASSLTGGGYGYTF. The DNA for the CDR3 is TGTGCCAGTAGCCTGACAGGGGGCGGGTATGGCTACACCTTC.

This chain uses TRBV6-5 with TRBJ2-1, with 11 bases that match TRBD2. From germline, CDR1 is MNHEY and CDR2 SVGAGI. J was trimmed by 3 bases and V by 4 bases; bases with no gene match: 5. The CDR3 contains 16 residues. The CDR3 region has the DNA TGTGCCAGCAGTTCCGGACTAGCGGGCTTCTACAATGAGCAGTTCTTC. Translated, it gives CASSSGLAGFYNEQFF.

The chain carries TRBV6-5 and TRBJ1-1; 8 bases align to TRBD1. The CDR3 runs to 14 residues. Germline-derived CDR1 and CDR2 are MNHEY and SVGAGI. V lost 4 bases, J lost 1 base, and 2 bases stayed unmatched. DNA of the CDR3: TGTGCCAGCAGTTCTACAGGGGGGAACACTGAAGCTTTCTTT. It is translated as CASSSTGGNTEAFF.

Details on this clone: The same CDR3 can be traced to other DNA sequences in this sample. The chain has TRBV3-1 (or the pseudogene TRBV3-2) and TRBJ1-2; D is perhaps TRBD1 (6 bases). The CDR3 totals 13 residues. Between the trimmed V and J ends, which lost 4 bases and 6 bases, there was a span of 12 bases. Germline loops: CDR1 LGHDT, CDR2 YNNKEL (reference sequence). CDR3 in amino acids: CASSPWGGHGYTF. CDR3 bases: TGTGCCAGCAGCCCCTGGGGGGGCCATGGCTACACCTTC.

The chain joins TRBV29-1 to TRBJ2-7; TRBD2 might be the D (5 bases). The V gene lost 7 bases and the J gene lost 0 bases, with 10 bases spanning the gap. The CDR3 runs to 12 residues. The germline V gene has CDR1 SQVTM and CDR2 ANQGSEA. The CDR3 DNA follows: TGCAGCGGGGGAGAGCCCTCCTACGAGCAGTACTTC. It yields the protein CSGGEPSYEQYF.

The chain joins TRBV11-1 to TRBJ2-7, with a weak D call TRBD2 (6 bases). V was trimmed by 3 bases and J by 3 bases, leaving 9 bases between them. The CDR3 is 13 residues long. CDR1 and CDR2 from the germline V gene are SGHAT and FQDESV (reference sequence). CDR3: CASSLGGGYEQYV. The CDR3, as DNA: TGTGCCAGCAGCTTGGGGGGAGGCTACGAGCAGTACGTC.

The chain recombines TRBV6-2 or TRBV6-3 with TRBJ1-1, with D uncertain. Germline CDR1 reads MNHEY; CDR2 reads SVGEGT. The V gene lost 5 bases and the J gene lost 1 base, with 2 bases spanning the gap. The CDR3 contains 11 residues. Written as DNA, the CDR3 is TGTGCCAGCAGTGAGAACACTGAAGCTTTCTTT. It translates to CASSENTEAFF.